This TCR beta chain comes out of a study of early T cells in non-severe SARS-CoV-2 infection. As for the study in general: It was bulk RNA from unsorted whole blood that was sequenced, and the chains were unpaired.

As regards this clonotype: Its antigen is undetermined.

The V segment lost 2 bases and the J segment 5 bases; nucleotides outside the gene matches: 3. The CDR3 spans 13 residues. Germline V gene data show CDR1 as PRHDT and CDR2 as FYEKMQ (reference sequence). Individual cDNA molecules carried attached unique molecular identifiers. TCRdb ran MiXCR on the 5' RACE reads and lists one entry per CDR3 protein. The table has more than 95,000 distinct CDR3 sequences, 14% to 15% seen once. Overall study findings and caveats: Anti-spike CD8 specificities were favored by VDJdb matching, whose results missed private and CD4 specificities.

Sequencing was performed on whole blood. The origin of this receptor is an adult who was a healthcare worker with PCR-confirmed SARS-CoV-2 infection or an uninfected control (not recorded which). The V and J genes are TRBV13 and TRBJ2-7; 7 nucleotides line up with TRBD1. The CDR3 is CASSLRDSDEQYF. CDR3 bases: TGTGCCAGCAGCTTACGGGACAGCGACGAGCAGTACTTC. Complete variable domain (other parts from reference TRBV13 and TRBJ2-7): AAGVIQSPRHLIKEKRETATLKCYPIPRHDTVYWYQQGPGQDPQFLISFYEKMQSDKGSIPDRFSAQQFSDYHSELNMSSLELGDSALYFCASSLRDSDEQYFGPGTRLTVT.